This T cell receptor (beta chain) emerged from a study of T cells in Graves' hyperthyroidism and ophthalmopathy. PBMCs were sourced from more than 9 ml fresh peripheral blood. It was RNA transcripts that yielded the amplified TCR beta CDR3 regions. An initial round of RT-PCR targeting the TCR CDR3 relied on the HTBI primer set. TCRdb itself ran the multiplex PCR reads through MiXCR, one entry per CDR3 protein. The table records around 600,000 distinct CDR3 sequences, approximately 15% of them present only once. The CDR3 extends over 12 amino acids. Germline CDR1 and CDR2: LNHDA and SQIVND (reference sequence). Trimming took off 8 bases at V and 4 bases at J, with 11 bases between the two ends.

The chain joins TRBV19 to TRBJ1-1; D may be TRBD1 (5 bases). The source is a woman in her twenties or thirties with Graves' hyperthyroidism. The sequencing input was blood. In DNA form, the CDR3 reads TGTGCCAGTTGCAGGGTCGGCACTGAAGCTTTCTTT. It is translated as CASCRVGTEAFF.